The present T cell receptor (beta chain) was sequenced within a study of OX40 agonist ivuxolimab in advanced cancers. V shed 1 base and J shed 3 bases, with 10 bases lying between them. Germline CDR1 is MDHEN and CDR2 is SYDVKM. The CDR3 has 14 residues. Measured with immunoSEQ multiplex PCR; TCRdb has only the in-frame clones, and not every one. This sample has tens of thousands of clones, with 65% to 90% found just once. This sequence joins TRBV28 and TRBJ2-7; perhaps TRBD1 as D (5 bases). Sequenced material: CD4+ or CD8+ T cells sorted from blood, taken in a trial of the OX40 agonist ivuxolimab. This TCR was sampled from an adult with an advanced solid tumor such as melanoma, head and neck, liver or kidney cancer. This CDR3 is CASSLSGLVYEQYF. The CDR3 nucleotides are TGTGCCAGCAGTTTATCAGGGTTGGTCTACGAGCAGTACTTC.